The TCR beta chain described here comes from a study of blood T cell repertoires in COVID-19. Study-level information: Recovery among Cohort 3 donors was established by two negative PCRs, clearance, or symptom resolution.

Profiling relied on immunoSEQ multiplex PCR, and the TCRdb table lists in-frame clones only, not all of them. The sample comprises around 360,000 clones, over 75% of which are singletons, and roughly 2% rests with the top ten. This clone was counted once. The CDR3 spans 15 residues. From germline, CDR1 is MNHNS and CDR2 SASEGT. V lost 1 base to trimming and J lost 4 bases, with 8 bases between them. The rearrangement joins TRBV6-1 to TRBJ2-6; no clear D. The receptor's source is a man in his forties in a cohort exposed to, infected with or recovered from COVID-19 (not recorded which). The material sequenced was PBMCs or T cells enriched from blood (not recorded which). The chain's CDR3 is CASSEVTYGANVLTF. DNA for the CDR3: TGTGCCAGCAGTGAAGTGACATACGGGGCCAACGTCCTGACTTTC.